This is a list of T cell receptor beta chains from one sample in a study of T cells in severe cutaneous drug reactions. TCRdb re-called the multiplex PCR reads; every CDR3 protein appears as one record, without DNA. Recorded for this sample: more than 20,000 distinct CDR3 sequences. Sample: PBMCs. Receptors were obtained from a human donor with toxic epidermal necrolysis, a severe cutaneous drug reaction. CDR3s include the opening cysteine and the closing phenylalanine or tryptophan. A clone size is listed for some rows: how often the clone was seen (once, few, many), or a class if it is expanded.

>TRBV25-1|TRBJ2-3|-|14
CASSDRWTTDTQYF
>TRBV24-1|TRBJ2-1|-|13
CATSVGGDNEQFF
>TRBV19|TRBJ2-1|-|17
CATQKGPAGSSYNEQFF
>TRBV12-3/TRBV12-4|TRBJ2-7|-|14
CASSPRDRTYEQYF
>TRBV12-3/TRBV12-4|TRBJ2-7|-|14
CASSFGGNSYEQYF
>TRBV7-9|TRBJ1-2|-|14
CASSLDGGNYGYTF
>TRBV27|TRBJ2-1|-|15
CASSFAGRVTDEQFF
>TRBV6-5|TRBJ2-1|medium-sized|15
CASSYGQESNNEQFF
>TRBV28|TRBJ1-5|-|13
CASSLSRNQPQHF
>TRBV7-8|TRBJ1-2|-|15
CASSSQVYSHYGYTF
>TRBV14|TRBJ1-1|-|13
CASSQDIDTEAFF
>TRBV29-1|TRBJ2-1|-|14
CSSRLATSYNEQFF
>TRBV28|TRBJ1-1|-|14
CASSLQGPNTEAFF
>TRBV6-5|TRBJ1-6|-|16
CASRRGGQAFDSPLHF
>TRBV28|TRBJ2-3|-|18
CASSLDPDSGKFTDTQYF
>TRBV7-2|TRBJ2-3|medium-sized|13
CASSRSGRDTQYF
>TRBV29-1|TRBJ1-1|-|13
CSVFDWKPLEAFF
>TRBV9|TRBJ2-7|-|17
CASSVAPSSRRSYEQYF
>TRBV19|TRBJ1-6|-|15
CASRPDGAYNSPLHF
>TRBV20-1|TRBJ2-5|-|14
CSAERGLFQETQYF
>TRBV7-9|TRBJ2-7|-|15
CASSSTETFPYEQYF
>TRBV4-3|TRBJ2-7|-|17
CASSQDYSGGRMREQYF
>TRBV12-3/TRBV12-4|TRBJ2-1|-|15
CASSLGRGHVNEQFF
>TRBV3-1|TRBJ2-7|-|17
CASSREDHRGPFWEQYF
>TRBV19|TRBJ2-1|-|16
CASSASDASGNNEQFF
>TRBV10-1|TRBJ2-3|-|12
CASSGSTDTQYF
>TRBV29-1|TRBJ1-4|-|12
CSVEGQGLKLFF
>TRBV11-2|TRBJ2-7|-|15
CASSLSQRGHYEQYF
>TRBV12-3/TRBV12-4|TRBJ2-3|-|13
CASSLDQVDTQYF
>TRBV29-1|TRBJ2-7|-|13
CSVADGSSYEQYF
>TRBV4-2|TRBJ2-1|-|15
CASSQEWSGNDEQFF
>TRBV2|TRBJ2-1|medium-sized|16
CASSEKEGLGEDEQFF
>TRBV19|TRBJ2-6|-|15
CASSIDREPPNVLTF
>TRBV4-2|TRBJ1-5|-|15
CASSQEEGAGQPQHF
>TRBV19|TRBJ1-5|-|17
CASSIDSGLHSNQPQHF
>TRBV14|TRBJ2-4|-|17
CASSQDWTSTAKNIQYF
>TRBV20-1|TRBJ2-1|-|16
CSARDLLPSSYNEQFF
>TRBV15|TRBJ2-1|-|16
CATSRDYGSSYNEQFF
>TRBV7-9|TRBJ1-2|-|13
CASSAGGLYGYTF
>TRBV30|TRBJ1-1|medium-sized|14
CAWRWGQLNTEAFF
>TRBV3-1|TRBJ2-6|-|16
CASSQSATAGANVLTF
>TRBV18|TRBJ1-1|-|16
CASSPLKGEMNTEAFF
>TRBV24-1|TRBJ2-1|-|15
CATSDPGTDYNEQFF
>TRBV28|TRBJ1-4|-|15
CASSLGGRAWEKLFF
>TRBV29-1|TRBJ2-7|-|13
CSARTGTRDEQYF
>TRBV27|TRBJ2-1|-|13
CASSLWGVGEQFF
>TRBV3-1|TRBJ1-3|-|16
CASSQDLRGTWNTIYF
>TRBV4-1|TRBJ1-2|-|15
CASSHGTGGSRGYTF
>TRBV15|TRBJ2-5|-|14
CATSRRVSQETQYF
>TRBV25-1|TRBJ1-2|-|14
CASSEYIGGTGYTF
>TRBV4-2|TRBJ2-1|-|20
CASSQGGTSQTRYGYNEQFF
>TRBV18|TRBJ2-1|-|15
CASSPPRVSYNEQFF
>TRBV19|TRBJ1-1|-|16
CASTPQGVRRNTEAFF
>TRBV7-3|TRBJ2-4|-|13
CASTWTGGDIQYF